A selection of T cell receptor beta chains follows, all from one sample in a study of identical twins. TCRdb used MiXCR to reprocess the 5' RACE reads, holding one entry per CDR3 protein. Of 400,000 to 500,000 distinct CDR3 sequences listed, over 11% were seen once; the top ten hold 0.95% to 1%. The same sample was also studied in work on yellow fever vaccine responses in identical twins.

The sequenced material came from CD4+ T cells sorted from blood. The receptors stem from a woman in her late teens or twenties in good health. Both conserved end residues are part of each CDR3. The order of the fields is J gene, V gene, D gene, clone size, CDR3 DNA, CDR3 protein. A D gene is named only where the DNA matches it firmly. A clone size is listed for some rows: how often the clone was seen (once, few, many), or a class if it is expanded.

J gene: TRBJ2-2
V gene: TRBV12-3/TRBV12-4
D gene: .
clone size: .
CDR3 DNA: TGTGCCAGCAGACCAGGGGCTAAGAACACCGGGGAGCTGTTTTTT
CDR3 protein: CASRPGAKNTGELFF

J gene: TRBJ2-4
V gene: TRBV20-1
D gene: .
clone size: few
CDR3 DNA: TGCAGTGCCATATTGGAGGTTTTCGGGAACATTCAGTACTTC
CDR3 protein: CSAILEVFGNIQYF

J gene: TRBJ2-5
V gene: TRBV4-1
D gene: .
clone size: few
CDR3 DNA: TGCGCCAGCAGCCAGCCCCTTTTGGGGGGCGGGGATACCCAGTACTTC
CDR3 protein: CASSQPLLGGGDTQYF

J gene: TRBJ2-7
V gene: TRBV5-5
D gene: .
clone size: .
CDR3 DNA: TGTTCCAGTACCAGGGCTGGGGCAGGTTCCTACGAGCAGTACTTC
CDR3 protein: CSSTRAGAGSYEQYF

J gene: TRBJ2-1
V gene: TRBV10-3
D gene: TRBD1
clone size: many
CDR3 DNA: TGTGCCATCTCGGACAGGCATAACAATGAGCAGTTCTTC
CDR3 protein: CAISDRHNNEQFF

J gene: TRBJ2-5
V gene: TRBV3-1
D gene: TRBD2
clone size: .
CDR3 DNA: TGTGCCAGCAGCCTTATATCCGGGACTAGCGGCCAAGAGACCCAGTACTTC
CDR3 protein: CASSLISGTSGQETQYF

J gene: TRBJ2-7
V gene: TRBV18
D gene: TRBD2
clone size: few
CDR3 DNA: TGTGCCAGCTCACCACGTCGGCAGCCGCACGGGGGGGCCCCCTACGAGCAGTACTTC
CDR3 protein: CASSPRRQPHGGAPYEQYF

J gene: TRBJ2-7
V gene: TRBV11-2
D gene: TRBD1
clone size: .
CDR3 DNA: TGTGCCAGCAGCTTGACAGGGGGGATATCTTACGAGCAGTACTTC
CDR3 protein: CASSLTGGISYEQYF

J gene: TRBJ2-7
V gene: TRBV7-8
D gene: TRBD2
clone size: .
CDR3 DNA: TGTGCCAGCAGGATCACTAGCGGGGGGGCCTTGGGAGAGCAGTACTTC
CDR3 protein: CASRITSGGALGEQYF

J gene: TRBJ2-2
V gene: TRBV2
D gene: .
clone size: .
CDR3 DNA: TGTGCCAGCAGTGTTAGCCCGAACACCGGGGAGCTGTTTTTT
CDR3 protein: CASSVSPNTGELFF

J gene: TRBJ2-7
V gene: TRBV6-2/TRBV6-3
D gene: TRBD1
clone size: .
CDR3 DNA: TGTGCCAGCCGAAACCCAGGGACAGGGCCCTACGAGCAGTACTTC
CDR3 protein: CASRNPGTGPYEQYF

J gene: TRBJ2-2
V gene: TRBV11-2
D gene: TRBD2
clone size: few
CDR3 DNA: TGTGCCAGCAATAAAAGGACTAGCGGGAGCCCCGGGGAGCTGTTTTTT
CDR3 protein: CASNKRTSGSPGELFF

J gene: TRBJ2-3
V gene: TRBV11-2
D gene: .
clone size: few
CDR3 DNA: TGTGCCAGCACCGTCGGTGGGGATACGCAGTATTTT
CDR3 protein: CASTVGGDTQYF

J gene: TRBJ2-7
V gene: TRBV18
D gene: TRBD1
clone size: many
CDR3 DNA: TGTGCCAGCTCACCCGTTCGACAGGGCGCCTACGAGCAGTACTTC
CDR3 protein: CASSPVRQGAYEQYF

J gene: TRBJ2-1
V gene: TRBV14
D gene: .
clone size: few
CDR3 DNA: TGTGCCAGCAGCCAAGGGGAGGACTGGCGCAATGAGCAGTTCTTC
CDR3 protein: CASSQGEDWRNEQFF

J gene: TRBJ2-1
V gene: TRBV28
D gene: TRBD1
clone size: .
CDR3 DNA: TGTGCCAGCACCCGCTCCGGGACAGGGACATACAATGAGCAGTTCTTC
CDR3 protein: CASTRSGTGTYNEQFF

J gene: TRBJ2-1
V gene: TRBV10-1
D gene: TRBD2
clone size: few
CDR3 DNA: TGCGCCAGCAGTGAGGGGACTAGCGGGAGGGGTGAGCAGTTCTTC
CDR3 protein: CASSEGTSGRGEQFF

J gene: TRBJ2-3
V gene: TRBV20-1
D gene: TRBD2
clone size: few
CDR3 DNA: TGCAGTGCTAGTCCGGGACTAGCGGGCTCCACAGATACGCAGTATTTT
CDR3 protein: CSASPGLAGSTDTQYF

J gene: TRBJ1-1
V gene: TRBV6-1
D gene: TRBD1
clone size: few
CDR3 DNA: TGTGCCAGCAGACAGACCGGGACAGGGTCTGAAGCTTTCTTT
CDR3 protein: CASRQTGTGSEAFF

J gene: TRBJ2-5
V gene: TRBV24-1
D gene: .
clone size: .
CDR3 DNA: TGTGCCACCAGCCAACAGGGTGGAGAGACCCAGTACTTC
CDR3 protein: CATSQQGGETQYF

J gene: TRBJ2-7
V gene: TRBV7-9
D gene: TRBD1
clone size: few
CDR3 DNA: TGTGCCAGCAGCCGCCCGGGGACAGGGTTCTACGAGCAGTACTTC
CDR3 protein: CASSRPGTGFYEQYF

J gene: TRBJ2-7
V gene: TRBV6-2/TRBV6-3
D gene: TRBD1
clone size: .
CDR3 DNA: TGTGCCAGCTTCTCGGCCGGGACAGGGCACTACGAGCAGTACTTC
CDR3 protein: CASFSAGTGHYEQYF

J gene: TRBJ2-1
V gene: TRBV29-1
D gene: TRBD2
clone size: few
CDR3 DNA: TGCAGCGTGGGGGGCGGGGCGGGACTAGCGGTTAATGAGCAGTTCTTC
CDR3 protein: CSVGGGAGLAVNEQFF

J gene: TRBJ2-5
V gene: TRBV7-8
D gene: TRBD2
clone size: few
CDR3 DNA: TGTGCCAGCAGCGCCTTGGGACTAGCGGTAGAGACCCAGTACTTC
CDR3 protein: CASSALGLAVETQYF

J gene: TRBJ2-7
V gene: TRBV3-1
D gene: .
clone size: many
CDR3 DNA: TGTGCCAGCAGCCCTACTACAGGAACCTACGAGCAGTACTTC
CDR3 protein: CASSPTTGTYEQYF

J gene: TRBJ2-7
V gene: TRBV29-1
D gene: TRBD1
clone size: .
CDR3 DNA: TGCAGCGTTGAAGGGGACAGAGTCTACGAGCAGTACTTC
CDR3 protein: CSVEGDRVYEQYF

J gene: TRBJ2-5
V gene: TRBV27
D gene: .
clone size: .
CDR3 DNA: TGTGCCAGTGGGGCGCTAGGGGAGACCCAGTACTTC
CDR3 protein: CASGALGETQYF

J gene: TRBJ2-1
V gene: TRBV13
D gene: TRBD2
clone size: .
CDR3 DNA: TGTGCCAGCAGCCCATATAGCGGGAAAGGATACAATGAGCAGTTCTTC
CDR3 protein: CASSPYSGKGYNEQFF

J gene: TRBJ2-7
V gene: TRBV4-1
D gene: .
clone size: .
CDR3 DNA: TGCGCCAGCAGCCCCTTTAGGACCGACTACGAGCAGTACTTC
CDR3 protein: CASSPFRTDYEQYF

J gene: TRBJ1-3
V gene: TRBV5-1
D gene: .
clone size: many
CDR3 DNA: TGCGCCAGCAGCTTGGGGACAGTCTCTGGAAACACCATATATTTT
CDR3 protein: CASSLGTVSGNTIYF

J gene: TRBJ2-1
V gene: TRBV30
D gene: TRBD2
clone size: few
CDR3 DNA: TGTGCCTGGAGTGTACTCCGGGAGGTGCAGTTCTTC
CDR3 protein: CAWSVLREVQFF

J gene: TRBJ2-7
V gene: TRBV7-9
D gene: TRBD2
clone size: .
CDR3 DNA: TGTGCCAGCAGCTATGGGGGACTAGCGGGGGAGATCTACGAGCAGTACTTC
CDR3 protein: CASSYGGLAGEIYEQYF

J gene: TRBJ1-4
V gene: TRBV29-1
D gene: .
clone size: many
CDR3 DNA: TGCAGCGTGCCGTCCGGATTTACTAATGAAAAACTGTTTTTT
CDR3 protein: CSVPSGFTNEKLFF

J gene: TRBJ2-5
V gene: TRBV2
D gene: .
clone size: few
CDR3 DNA: TGTGCCAGCAGTGTGGGGGCGGAGACCCAGTACTTC
CDR3 protein: CASSVGAETQYF

J gene: TRBJ1-1
V gene: TRBV20-1
D gene: .
clone size: .
CDR3 DNA: TGCAGTGCCATGAGGAGCACTGAAGCTTTCTTT
CDR3 protein: CSAMRSTEAFF

J gene: TRBJ2-3
V gene: TRBV12-3/TRBV12-4
D gene: TRBD1
clone size: many
CDR3 DNA: TGTGCCAGCAGCTCAGGGGGCCTGGCGCAGTATTTT
CDR3 protein: CASSSGGLAQYF

J gene: TRBJ2-1
V gene: TRBV5-1
D gene: .
clone size: .
CDR3 DNA: TGCGCCAGCAGCCCCGAGGCAGGGAATAATGAGCAGTTCTTC
CDR3 protein: CASSPEAGNNEQFF

J gene: TRBJ1-1
V gene: TRBV7-3
D gene: .
clone size: few
CDR3 DNA: TGTGCCAGCAGCTTACGGCAGGGAATGAACACTGAAGCTTTCTTT
CDR3 protein: CASSLRQGMNTEAFF

J gene: TRBJ2-7
V gene: TRBV3-1
D gene: .
clone size: few
CDR3 DNA: TGTGCCAGCAGCCAAGAGCCACCATCCTACGAGCAGTACTTC
CDR3 protein: CASSQEPPSYEQYF